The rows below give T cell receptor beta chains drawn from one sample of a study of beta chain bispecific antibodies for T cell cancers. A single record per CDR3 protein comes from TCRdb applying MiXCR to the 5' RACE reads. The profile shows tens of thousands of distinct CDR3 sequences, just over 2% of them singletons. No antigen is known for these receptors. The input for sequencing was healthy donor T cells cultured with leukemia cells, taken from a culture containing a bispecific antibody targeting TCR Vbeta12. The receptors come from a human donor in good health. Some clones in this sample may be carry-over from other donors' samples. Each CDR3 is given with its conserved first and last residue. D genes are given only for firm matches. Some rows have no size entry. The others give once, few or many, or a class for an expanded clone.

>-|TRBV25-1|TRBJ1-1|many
TGTGCCAGCCGTGCCCTCATGAACACTGAAGCTTTCTTT
CASRALMNTEAFF
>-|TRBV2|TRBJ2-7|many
TGTGCCAGCAGTGAAGCGGGGATCATGGGCGCCTACGAGCAGTACTTC
CASSEAGIMGAYEQYF
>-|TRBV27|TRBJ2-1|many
TGTGCCAGCAGTTTTGGGGACAATGAGCAGTTCTTC
CASSFGDNEQFF
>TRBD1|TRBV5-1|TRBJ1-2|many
TGCGCCAGCAGCCACGGGACAGCAAACTATGGCTACACCTTC
CASSHGTANYGYTF
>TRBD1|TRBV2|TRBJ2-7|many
TGTGCCAGCTCCCAGGGGGCACTGGAGCAGTACTTC
CASSQGALEQYF
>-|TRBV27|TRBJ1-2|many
TGTGCCAGCAGTTCCAGGGTAAACTATGGCTACACCTTC
CASSSRVNYGYTF
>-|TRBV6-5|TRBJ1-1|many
TGTGCCAGCAAGGGTGACGAGGGATGGAACACTGAAGCTTTCTTT
CASKGDEGWNTEAFF
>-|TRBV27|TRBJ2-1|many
TGTGCCAGCAGTTTAGTCCAGCCACCAGCCTCCTACAATGAGCAGTTCTTC
CASSLVQPPASYNEQFF
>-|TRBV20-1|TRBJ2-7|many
TGCAGTGCTAGAGATACGGGCCAGGGGACGTACGAGCAGTACTTC
CSARDTGQGTYEQYF
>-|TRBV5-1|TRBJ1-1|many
TGCGCCAGCAGCTTGCTGGGACAGAACACTGAAGCTTTCTTT
CASSLLGQNTEAFF
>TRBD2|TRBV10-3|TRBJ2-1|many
TGTGCCATCAGCCCGGGACTAGCGGGGGCCCCTATACAGTTCTTC
CAISPGLAGAPIQFF
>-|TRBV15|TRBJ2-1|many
TGTGCCACCAGCGAGGGGCTCCGGGGGCCACAGTACAATGAGCAGTTCTTC
CATSEGLRGPQYNEQFF
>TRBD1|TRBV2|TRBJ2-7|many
TGTGCCAGCAGGATAACAGGGGGCCAGAACGAGCAGTACTTC
CASRITGGQNEQYF
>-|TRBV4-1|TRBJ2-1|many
TGCGCCAGCAGCCAAGATGAATGGGGGCGGGAGCAGTTCTTC
CASSQDEWGREQFF
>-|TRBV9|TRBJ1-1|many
TGTGCCAGCAGCGTGGGGCAGGGAACCCTGAACACTGAAGCTTTCTTT
CASSVGQGTLNTEAFF
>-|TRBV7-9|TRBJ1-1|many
TGTGCCAGCAGCCCCTATTCTAGCAGGGACACTGAAGCTTTCTTT
CASSPYSSRDTEAFF
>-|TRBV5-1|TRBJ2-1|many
TGCGCCAGCAGCCCGCACACGGACTACAATGAGCAGTTCTTC
CASSPHTDYNEQFF
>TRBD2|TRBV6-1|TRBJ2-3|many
TGTGCCAGCAGTGAATGGGGGTCGGGACTAATTCCGACCAATACGCAGTATTTT
CASSEWGSGLIPTNTQYF
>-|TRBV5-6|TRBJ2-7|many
TGTGCCAGCAGCTTTATAGGTTCCGAGCAGTACTTC
CASSFIGSEQYF
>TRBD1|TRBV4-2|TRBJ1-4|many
TGTGCCAGCAGCCAAGATCAGGGGGATGAAAAACTGTTTTTT
CASSQDQGDEKLFF
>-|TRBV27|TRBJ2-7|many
TGTGCCAGCAGTTCAACCCCCCTCTACGAGCAGTACTTC
CASSSTPLYEQYF
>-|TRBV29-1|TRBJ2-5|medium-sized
TGCAGCGTTGTACCAAGGTACCAAGAGACCCAGTACTTC
CSVVPRYQETQYF
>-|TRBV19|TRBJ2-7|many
TGTGCCAGTACCGCAGGGAGAGTGAGCGAGCAGTACTTC
CASTAGRVSEQYF
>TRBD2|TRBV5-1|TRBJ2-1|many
TGCGCCAGCAGCCTTGGACTAGCGGGGTACAATGAGCAGTTCTTC
CASSLGLAGYNEQFF
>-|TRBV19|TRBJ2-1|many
TGTGCCAGTAGAGACACAGGGTGGAATGAGCAGTTCTTC
CASRDTGWNEQFF
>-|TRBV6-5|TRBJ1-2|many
TGTGCCAGCAGTCCCGGCGGGGCAAACCTAAACTATGGCTACACCTTC
CASSPGGANLNYGYTF
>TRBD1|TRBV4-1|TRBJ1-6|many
TGCGCCAGCAGCCTGGACAGGGATTCACCCCTCCACTTT
CASSLDRDSPLHF
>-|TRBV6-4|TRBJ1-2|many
TGTGCCAGCAGGGACAGCGACGTGGATGGCTACACCTTC
CASRDSDVDGYTF
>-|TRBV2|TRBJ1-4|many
TGTGCCAGCAGTGAAGGGAAGGGAAATGAAGAACTGTTTTTT
CASSEGKGNEELFF
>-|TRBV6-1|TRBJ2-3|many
TGTGCCAGCAGTGAAGGAGAAGGGTGGGATACGCAGTATTTT
CASSEGEGWDTQYF
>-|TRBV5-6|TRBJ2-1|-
TGTGCCAGCAGCTATCCACAGGGAGTAGAGCAGTTCTTC
CASSYPQGVEQFF
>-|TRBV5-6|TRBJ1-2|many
TGTGCCAGCAGGGGAGCGGACAGAGTGCTCTATGGCTACACCTTC
CASRGADRVLYGYTF
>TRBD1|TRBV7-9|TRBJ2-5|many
TGTGCCAGCAGCTCCTACCTACAGGGGCAAGAGACCCAGTACTTC
CASSSYLQGQETQYF